The T cell receptor beta chain described here comes from a study of T cell repertoires in cytomegalovirus infection. Overall study findings and caveats: HLA-C-restricted TCR beta clonotypes specific for CMV led the ex vivo response.

TCRdb recomputed calls from the reads with MiXCR, one row per CDR3 protein. The profile covers under 300,000 distinct CDR3 sequences, with over 15% appearing a single time and about half taken by the ten largest. To note about this clonotype: Its target is unknown.

The CDR3 runs 15 residues. Germline V gives CDR1 LGHNA, CDR2 YNFKEQ. The J segment lost 4 bases and the V segment lost 1 base, leaving 2 bases of the junction unmatched. The chain couples TRBV4-2 to TRBJ1-4; 8 bases are shared with TRBD1. The sequence was collected from a human donor in good health (CMV status not recorded). Some clones in this sample may be carry-over from other donors' samples. What was sequenced was CD8+ T cells from PBMCs. The CDR3 sequence is CASSQGDRGNEKLFF. The CDR3 DNA reads TGTGCCAGCAGCCAAGGTGACAGGGGTAATGAAAAACTGTTTTTT.